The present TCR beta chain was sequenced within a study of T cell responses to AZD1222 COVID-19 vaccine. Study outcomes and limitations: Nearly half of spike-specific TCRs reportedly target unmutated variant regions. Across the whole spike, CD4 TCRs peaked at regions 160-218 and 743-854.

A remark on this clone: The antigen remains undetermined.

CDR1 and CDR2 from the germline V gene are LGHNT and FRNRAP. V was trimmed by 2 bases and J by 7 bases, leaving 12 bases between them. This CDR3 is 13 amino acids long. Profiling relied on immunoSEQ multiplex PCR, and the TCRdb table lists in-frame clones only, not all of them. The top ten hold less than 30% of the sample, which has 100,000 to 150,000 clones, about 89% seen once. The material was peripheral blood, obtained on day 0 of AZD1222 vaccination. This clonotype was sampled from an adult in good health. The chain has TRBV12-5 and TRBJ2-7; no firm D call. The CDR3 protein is CASGLSGVREQYF. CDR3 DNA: TGTGCTAGTGGTTTGAGTGGAGTACGGGAGCAGTACTTC.